The 11 T cell receptor beta chains below were found in one sample sequenced in a study of CD8 T cells in Susac syndrome. The RNA input was 0.5 to 1 ug, and it was reverse transcribed with random hexamers. TCRdb independently ran MiXCR on the immunoSEQ multiplex PCR reads; one entry per CDR3 protein. The data contain some 160,000 distinct CDR3 sequences, approximately 95% of them singletons. The sample consisted of CD4+ T cells from PBMCs. Every receptor here comes from a human donor with Susac syndrome.

The rearrangement joins TRBV24-1 to TRBJ2-1; D is undetermined. The ends were cut back, 3 bases at V and 0 bases at J, with 11 bases in the middle. CDR3 length: 16 residues. CDR1 KGHDR and CDR2 SFDVKD come from the germline V gene. CDR3 region: CATSDAAFSSYNEQFF. As DNA, the CDR3 is TGTGCCACCAGTGATGCAGCTTTTAGCTCCTACAATGAGCAGTTCTTC.

The chain carries TRBV19 and TRBJ2-1; D not certain. Trimming pared 3 bases from V and 5 bases from J, leaving 14 bases between. The CDR3 runs to 15 residues. Germline assignment: CDR1 LNHDA and CDR2 SQIVND (reference sequence). The chain's CDR3 is CASSIGYAANNEQFF. Written as DNA, the CDR3 is TGTGCCAGTAGTATTGGGTACGCAGCAAACAATGAGCAGTTCTTC.

This chain uses TRBV7-8 with TRBJ2-3, with a tentative D call TRBD1 (6 bases). Germline V gene sequence: CDR1 SGHVS, CDR2 FQNEAQ. V lost 5 bases to trimming and J lost 0 bases, with 18 bases between them. The CDR3 is 17 residues long. CDR3 loop: CASSALGTPASTDTQYF. The CDR3, as DNA: TGTGCCAGCAGCGCACTTGGGACACCGGCTAGCACAGATACGCAGTATTTT.

V gene TRBV29-1 combines with J gene TRBJ2-7; D is unresolved. The V and J ends lost 3 bases and 0 bases respectively, with 6 bases between them. Germline V CDR1 and CDR2: SQVTM, ANQGSEA. This CDR3 spans 12 amino acids. The CDR3 spells CSVDGPSYEQYF. The CDR3 nucleotides read TGCAGCGTTGACGGACCCTCCTACGAGCAGTACTTC.

The chain is built from TRBV12-3 or TRBV12-4 and TRBJ2-2; D remains unclear. V lost 4 bases, J lost 1 base, and 19 bases lay in between. There are 18 residues in the CDR3. The CDR3: CASSSLPPRGENTGELFF. CDR3 nucleotide sequence: TGTGCCAGCAGTTCCCTCCCCCCCCGTGGGGAGAACACCGGGGAGCTGTTTTTT.

Concerning this clonotype: At one boundary the junction diverges from the germline segment, which might be a read error. V gene TRBV4-1 combines with J gene TRBJ1-2; D is unresolved. Germline V gene data show CDR1 as MGHRA and CDR2 as YSYEKL. CDR3 length: 12 residues. The CDR3 protein is CASSQDVGTYHF. CDR3 bases: TGCGCCAGCAGCCAAGATGTGGGTACCTACCATTTC.

Written as DNA, the CDR3 is TGTGCCAGCAGCGCCACAGGGGCGAGGGACAATCTTGAGCAGTTCTTC. It codes for CASSATGARDNLEQFF. The chain has TRBV5-6 and TRBJ2-1, with TRBD1 matching over 7 bases. The ends lost 4 bases at V and 9 bases at J; junction bases unmatched: 16. Germline V CDR1 and CDR2: SGHDT, YYEEEE. This CDR3 comprises 16 residues.

The chain carries TRBV3-1 and TRBJ2-2, with D hard to call. Germline V gene lookup returns CDR1 LGHDT and CDR2 YNNKEL (reference sequence). The CDR3 loop spans 14 amino acids. V lost 3 bases, J lost 4 bases, and 9 bases lay in between. The CDR3 spells CASSHYQGTGELFF. In nucleotides, the CDR3 is TGTGCCAGCAGCCACTACCAAGGCACCGGGGAGCTGTTTTTT. The whole variable domain, filled in from reference TRBV3-1 and TRBJ2-2, reads DTAVSQTPKYLVTQMGNDKSIKCEQNLGHDTMYWYKQDSKKFLKIMFSYNNKELIINETVPNRFSPKSPDKAHLNLHINSLELGDSAVYFCASSHYQGTGELFFGEGSRLTVL.

The CDR3 bases are TGCGCCAGCAGCCAAGACGTCCCAGATACGCAGTATTTT. Residues: CASSQDVPDTQYF. The chain recombines TRBV4-1 with TRBJ2-3; D is unresolved. Germline V gene sequence: CDR1 MGHRA, CDR2 YSYEKL. V shed 0 bases and J shed 4 bases, with 5 bases lying between them. This CDR3 comprises 13 residues.

This sequence joins TRBV11-2 and TRBJ2-5; 14 nucleotides align to TRBD2. J gave up 14 bases and V 5 bases, and 10 bases lay outside the gene matches. CDR3 length equals 14 residues. Germline V gives CDR1 SGHAT, CDR2 FQNNGV. The CDR3 bases are TGTGCCAGCAGCCCCCGGACTAGCGGGGGGACTAACTACTTC. This encodes CASSPRTSGGTNYF.

The chain has TRBV2 and TRBJ2-3, with 9 bases lining up with TRBD2. The CDR3 totals 17 residues. CDR1 and CDR2 (germline): SNHLY, FYNNEI. J was trimmed by 2 bases and V by 6 bases; bases with no gene match: 12. Written as DNA, the CDR3 is TGTGCCAGCAGGAAAGGGCTAGTAGCGGGGGACACAGATACGCAGTATTTT. Its translation is CASRKGLVAGDTDTQYF.